Presented here are 3 T cell receptor beta chains from one specimen sequenced in a study of graft-versus-host responses after intestinal transplantation. TCRdb keeps only in-frame clones here, not all; method: immunoSEQ multiplex PCR. The table records more than 80,000 clones, about 88% of them present only once. No antigen has been assigned to these receptors. Sample: unstimulated CD4+ T cells sorted from spleen or lymph node cells, taken before transplant. The receptors were sampled from a human donor who was the organ donor for an intestinal transplant.

The chain recombines TRBV5-1 with TRBJ2-1; 13 positions agree with TRBD2. V shed 4 bases, J shed 5 bases, and the junction held 9 bases outside the gene matches. Per germline, CDR1 SGHRS and CDR2 YFSETQ. This CDR3 region has 17 residues. Written as DNA, the CDR3 is TGCGCCAGCAGCCCTACTAGCGGGAGGGATAGGGACAATGAGCAGTTCTTC. This translates into CASSPTSGRDRDNEQFF.

Here the CDR3 reads CASSYSWGAGGYNEQFF. CDR3 nucleotides: TGTGCCAGCAGCTATTCGTGGGGAGCGGGAGGCTACAATGAGCAGTTCTTC. This chain joins TRBV28 and TRBJ2-1; the match to TRBD2 covers 9 bases. The germline gives CDR1 MDHEN, CDR2 SYDVKM. With 6 bases clipped from V and 3 bases from J, the junction kept 12 bases outside the gene matches. The CDR3 is made up of 17 amino acids.

This chain connects TRBV6-5 to TRBJ2-7; TRBD2 might be the D (6 bases). The CDR3 loop spans 12 amino acids. Germline loops: CDR1 MNHEY, CDR2 SVGAGI. The germline V and J ends were trimmed by 5 bases and 7 bases, with 12 bases remaining between them. The CDR3 DNA reads as TGTGCCAGCAGTATCCGGGCGGGGGAGCAGTACTTC. It is translated as CASSIRAGEQYF.